The next 32 T cell receptor beta chains were all read from a single sample in a study of blood T cell repertoires in COVID-19. The assay was immunoSEQ multiplex PCR, and TCRdb's table has in-frame clones only and misses some. The sample yields about 100,000 clones, approximately 84% seen once. Sequences were obtained from peripheral blood. Receptor source: a man between 60 and 75 years old with acute or convalescent COVID-19.

The chain uses TRBV6-1 and TRBJ1-5; 7 nucleotides match TRBD1. The CDR3 covers 15 residues. The V gene end was trimmed by 2 bases and the J gene end by 2 bases; junction bases not matched to a gene: 3. Germline lookup yields CDR1 MNHNS and CDR2 SASEGT. CDR3 DNA sequence: TGTGCCAGCAGTGAAAACAGGGGTGGCAATCAGCCCCAGCATTTT. Protein product: CASSENRGGNQPQHF.

This rearrangement joins TRBV5-4 to TRBJ1-2; 7 bases line up with TRBD1. This CDR3 has 14 residues. Germline V lookup: CDR1 SGHNT, CDR2 YYREEE (reference sequence). The trim removed 4 bases at V and 2 bases at J, leaving 5 bases unmatched. In DNA form, the CDR3 reads TGTGCCAGCAGCCCGGACAGGACGAACTATGGCTACACCTTC. Translated: CASSPDRTNYGYTF.

This clone was found once. V and J are TRBV20-1 and TRBJ2-3, with no clear D. Trimming removed 3 bases from V and 0 bases from J, with 13 bases in between. Per the germline V gene, CDR1 is DFQATT and CDR2 is SNEGSKA (reference sequence). CDR3 length: 15 amino acids. The CDR3 nucleotides read TGCAGTGCTAGTAGAACTGGGCCTAGCACAGATACGCAGTATTTT. This sequence encodes CSASRTGPSTDTQYF.

V gene TRBV28 combines with J gene TRBJ2-5, with 8 nucleotides matching TRBD2. Germline V CDR1 and CDR2: MDHEN, SYDVKM. V gave up 5 bases and J gave up 5 bases; unmatched junction bases: 4. There are 13 residues in the CDR3. The CDR3 nucleotides read TGTGCCAGCAGTACGGGAGGGAGGGAGACCCAGTACTTC. Encoded protein: CASSTGGRETQYF.

A remark on this clone: The identical CDR3 is also encoded by other nucleotide sequences in the sample. V gene TRBV5-4 combines with J gene TRBJ2-1, with TRBD2 identical over 9 bases. Trimming removed 4 bases from V and 0 bases from J; junction bases left unmatched: 2. The germline V gene has CDR1 SGHNT and CDR2 YYREEE (reference sequence). CDR3 length equals 15 residues. The CDR3 nucleotides are TGTGCCAGCAGCCGTAGCGGGAGCTCCTACAATGAGCAGTTCTTC. Its translation: CASSRSGSSYNEQFF.

This sequence joins TRBV5-1 and TRBJ1-2; 10 bases align to TRBD1. This CDR3 comprises 15 residues. V lost 0 bases and J lost 8; bases outside the gene matches: 7. CDR1 and CDR2 from the germline V gene are SGHRS and YFSETQ. Written as DNA, the CDR3 is TGCGCCAGCAGCTTGGAGACAGGGGGCGCTGAGGGCTACACCTTC. Protein: CASSLETGGAEGYTF.

The rearrangement joins TRBV6-2 or TRBV6-3 to TRBJ2-7; 7 nucleotides line up with TRBD2. The V and J ends lost 3 bases and 2 bases, in that order; junction bases with no gene match: 10. Germline-derived CDR1 and CDR2 are MNHEY and SVGEGT. The CDR3 runs 16 residues. This CDR3 reads CASSYWGGRGTYEQYF. DNA for the CDR3: TGTGCCAGCAGTTATTGGGGGGGACGAGGTACCTACGAGCAGTACTTC.

J is TRBJ2-3 and V is TRBV12-3 or TRBV12-4; D might be TRBD1 (6 bases). Between the trimmed V and J ends, which lost 7 bases and 11 bases, there was a span of 19 bases. This CDR3 is built from 13 residues. CDR3 loop: CASIGQGIPRQYF. The CDR3 DNA reads as TGTGCCAGCATCGGGCAGGGGATCCCCCGGCAGTATTTT.

The chain joins TRBV5-8 to TRBJ1-2; D ambiguous. This CDR3 region has 16 residues. The V and J ends lost 1 base and 2 bases respectively, with 15 bases between them. CDR1 is SGHTS and CDR2 is YDEGEE in the germline V gene. CDR3 amino acids: CASSLTEVPSNYGYTF. Here the CDR3 DNA reads TGTGCCAGCAGCTTGACAGAAGTCCCTTCCAACTATGGCTACACCTTC. The full variable domain, rest sourced from reference TRBV5-8 and TRBJ1-2, is EAGVTQSPTHLIKTRGQQATLRCSPISGHTSVYWYQQALGLGLQFLLWYDEGEERNRGNFPPRFSGRQFPNYSSELNVNALELEDSALYLCASSLTEVPSNYGYTFGSGTRLTVV.

The rearrangement links TRBV27 to TRBJ1-4; the match to TRBD1 covers 7 bases. The CDR3 spans 14 residues. V dropped 4 bases and J dropped 8; count of bases not matched to a gene: 7. CDR1 and CDR2 from the germline V gene are MNHEY and SMNVEV (reference sequence). DNA for the CDR3: TGTGCCAGCAGTTCTCCGGGACAGTACGAAAAACTGTTTTTT. This gives the protein CASSSPGQYEKLFF.

The chain's CDR3 is CASSPLSGVNTGELFF. The CDR3 DNA follows: TGCGCCAGCAGCCCCCTTAGCGGAGTGAACACCGGGGAGCTGTTTTTT. The chain is built from TRBV5-1 and TRBJ2-2; D is possibly TRBD2 (6 bases). The CDR3 sequence is 16 residues long. The germline CDR1 and CDR2 sequences are SGHRS and YFSETQ. V was clipped by 4 bases and J by 1 base, with 14 bases between them.

The chain recombines TRBV10-3 with TRBJ1-3; D remains unclear. The CDR3 extends over 14 amino acids. The germline V gene encodes CDR1 ENHRY and CDR2 SYGVKD. Between the trimmed V and J ends, which lost 2 bases and 0 bases, there was a span of 5 bases. This chain's CDR3 is CAISETASGNTIYF. CDR3 nucleotide sequence: TGTGCCATCAGTGAGACAGCCTCTGGAAACACCATATATTTT.

The chain carries TRBV5-5 and TRBJ1-2; 12 positions agree with TRBD1. Germline loops: CDR1 SGHKS, CDR2 YYEKEE (reference sequence). V dropped 0 bases and J dropped 8; count of bases not matched to a gene: 11. This CDR3 contains 17 residues. The CDR3 DNA sequence: TGTGCCAGCAGCTTGGTAGCCGGGACAGGGGGCGGGATAGGCTACACCTTC. As protein: CASSLVAGTGGGIGYTF.

This clone was recorded once. V is TRBV27 and J is TRBJ1-6, with TRBD1 matching over 8 bases. Germline lookup yields CDR1 MNHEY and CDR2 SMNVEV (reference sequence). Trimming took 5 bases from V and 5 from J; bases not matched to a gene: 2. The CDR3 spans 14 residues. CDR3 residues: CASSPGQDNSPLHF. CDR3 DNA: TGTGCCAGCAGTCCGGGACAGGATAATTCACCCCTCCACTTT.

V and J are TRBV6-5 and TRBJ2-3; 12 bases align to TRBD2. The CDR3 is 16 amino acids. V dropped 4 bases and J dropped 4; count of bases not matched to a gene: 6. The germline CDR1 and CDR2 sequences are MNHEY and SVGAGI. The CDR3 DNA follows: TGTGCCAGCAGTTCCCTGACTAGCGGGAGCTCAGATACGCAGTATTTT. It yields the protein CASSSLTSGSSDTQYF.

The genes are TRBV4-1 and TRBJ1-5; 9 bases are a match to TRBD1. The trim removed 4 bases at V and 4 bases at J, leaving 11 bases unmatched. The CDR3 runs 17 residues. CDR1 MGHRA and CDR2 YSYEKL come from the germline V gene. CDR3 residues: CASSPRQTGTGNQPQHF. Here the CDR3 DNA reads TGCGCCAGCAGCCCGCGTCAGACCGGGACAGGGAATCAGCCCCAGCATTTT.

V usage is TRBV10-3 and J usage is TRBJ2-1, with 8 nucleotides matching TRBD2. The CDR3 is 17 residues long. V shed 3 bases, J shed 2 bases, and the junction held 9 bases outside the gene matches. Germline lookup yields CDR1 ENHRY and CDR2 SYGVKD. DNA of the CDR3: TGTGCCATCAGTGACCTTAGCGGGATCTCCCCCTACAATGAGCAGTTCTTC. It encodes CAISDLSGISPYNEQFF.

The chain recombines TRBV5-1 with TRBJ2-2; 8 bases align to TRBD1. V was pared by 1 base and J by 5 bases, with 7 bases of the junction left unmatched. Germline V lookup: CDR1 SGHRS, CDR2 YFSETQ. The CDR3 length is 16 residues. CDR3 in DNA: TGCGCCAGCAGCTTGCAGGGGGCCAAAGGGACCGGGGAGCTGTTTTTT. Translating gives CASSLQGAKGTGELFF. Combining the CDR3 with reference TRBV5-1 and TRBJ2-2 gives the whole variable domain KAGVTQTPRYLIKTRGQQVTLSCSPISGHRSVSWYQQTPGQGLQFLFEYFSETQRNKGNFPGRFSGRQFSNSRSEMNVSTLELGDSALYLCASSLQGAKGTGELFFGEGSRLTVL.

The CDR3 nucleotides are TGTGCCAGCAGCCAACCCGGGGGGGCTGAAAAACTGTTTTTT. Amino acid sequence: CASSQPGGAEKLFF. The rearrangement uses TRBV3-1 (or the pseudogene TRBV3-2) and TRBJ1-4, with D perhaps matching TRBD1 (6 bases). The CDR3 length is 14 residues. The V gene lost 2 bases and the J gene lost 7 bases, with 11 bases spanning the gap. CDR1 and CDR2 from the germline V gene are LGHDT and YNNKEL (reference sequence).

V and J are TRBV19 and TRBJ1-6; D might be TRBD1 (6 bases). In germline, CDR1 is LNHDA, CDR2 SQIVND (reference sequence). V lost 5 bases and J lost 8, with 13 bases in between. This CDR3 is built from 14 residues. The CDR3 DNA sequence: TGTGCCAGTAGTCCCGGGACATGGGATTCACCCCTCCACTTT. Its protein is CASSPGTWDSPLHF.

The V gene is TRBV3-1 (or the pseudogene TRBV3-2), the J gene TRBJ1-2; D perhaps matches TRBD1 (6 bases). V shed 2 bases and J shed 5 bases, with 12 bases lying between them. The CDR3 totals 14 residues. Germline CDR1 and CDR2: LGHDT and YNNKEL (reference sequence). Here the CDR3 DNA reads TGTGCCAGCAGCCAACAGACAGGTTCTTATGGCTACACCTTC. Translating gives CASSQQTGSYGYTF.

V is TRBV2 and J is TRBJ2-3; D remains ambiguous. The germline V gene has CDR1 SNHLY and CDR2 FYNNEI. The CDR3 length is 15 residues. Between the trimmed V and J ends, which lost 1 base and 0 bases, there was a span of 8 bases. In DNA form, the CDR3 reads TGTGCCAGCAGTGAAGGCTTCCTAAGCACAGATACGCAGTATTTT. It translates to CASSEGFLSTDTQYF.

This chain uses TRBV9 with TRBJ2-1; 10 bases line up with TRBD2. Germline CDR1 SGDLS, CDR2 YYNGEE. Trimming took 4 bases from V and 6 from J; bases not matched to a gene: 13. The CDR3 loop spans 17 amino acids. The CDR3 loop is CASSPGGGAGGGNEQFF. CDR3 in DNA: TGTGCCAGCAGCCCCGGGGGCGGAGCGGGAGGGGGCAATGAGCAGTTCTTC. Full variable domain (missing parts from reference TRBV9 and TRBJ2-1): DSGVTQTPKHLITATGQRVTLRCSPRSGDLSVYWYQQSLDQGLQFLIQYYNGEERAKGNILERFSAQQFPDLHSELNLSSLELGDSALYFCASSPGGGAGGGNEQFFGPGTRLTVL.

The gene calls are TRBV7-6 and TRBJ1-2, with a tentative D call TRBD1 (6 bases). The V end lost 5 bases, the J end lost 3 bases, and 16 bases lay between the germline ends. This CDR3 is 15 amino acids long. Germline V gene lookup returns CDR1 SGHVS and CDR2 FNYEAQ. The CDR3 is CASSPNARGYYGYTF. The CDR3 coding sequence is TGTGCCAGCAGCCCCAACGCCAGGGGATACTATGGCTACACCTTC.

The chain has TRBV12-5 and TRBJ2-3; TRBD1 matches 8 bases. Trimming took 6 bases from V and 2 from J; bases not matched to a gene: 7. This CDR3 is built from 15 residues. Germline CDR1 reads LGHNT; CDR2 reads FRNRAP. The CDR3: CASGLGQAVTDTQYF. CDR3 in DNA: TGTGCTAGTGGACTGGGACAGGCCGTCACAGATACGCAGTATTTT. The entire variable domain, with the rest obtained from reference TRBV12-5 and TRBJ2-3, is as follows: DARVTQTPRHKVTEMGQEVTMRCQPILGHNTVFWYRQTMMQGLELLAYFRNRAPLDDSGMPKDRFSAEMPDATLATLKIQPSEPRDSAVYFCASGLGQAVTDTQYFGPGTRLTVL.

This clone was counted a single time. The J gene is TRBJ2-1, the V gene TRBV28; 10 nucleotides agree with TRBD1. This CDR3 has 15 amino acids. V was clipped by 5 bases and J by 2 bases; unmatched bases: 3. Germline V gene data show CDR1 as MDHEN and CDR2 as SYDVKM. The DNA of the CDR3 is TGTGCCAGCAGTGCCGGACAGGGGGCCTACAATGAGCAGTTCTTC. It encodes CASSAGQGAYNEQFF.

This clone showed up just once. The chain is built from TRBV19 and TRBJ1-5; TRBD1 agrees at 8 bases. This CDR3 contains 14 residues. V lost 3 bases, J lost 5 bases, and 3 bases stayed unmatched. CDR1 and CDR2 (germline): LNHDA, SQIVND (reference sequence). The CDR3 sequence is CASSMGTGDQPQHF. CDR3 in DNA: TGTGCCAGTAGTATGGGGACAGGCGATCAGCCCCAGCATTTT.

This rearrangement joins TRBV4-3 to TRBJ1-3; D unresolved. This CDR3 is built from 15 residues. Germline CDR1 LGHNA, CDR2 YSLEER. V was trimmed by 0 bases and J by 1 base, leaving 7 bases between them. The CDR3 coding sequence is TGCGCCAGCAGCCAAGATGCCGGGTCTGGAAACACCATATATTTT. It specifies CASSQDAGSGNTIYF.

This clone showed up just once. V is TRBV7-9 and J is TRBJ2-1; 8 nucleotides align to TRBD1. The trim removed 6 bases at V and 7 bases at J, leaving 20 bases unmatched. Germline-derived CDR1 and CDR2 are SEHNR and FQNEAQ (reference sequence). The CDR3 runs 18 residues. The CDR3 nucleotides read TGTGCCAGCAGATTGGCCGGGACAGGATCGGGTCTGGGGAATGAGCAGTTCTTC. Amino acids: CASRLAGTGSGLGNEQFF.

The chain recombines TRBV9 with TRBJ1-1, with D perhaps TRBD1 (5 bases). This CDR3 comprises 14 residues. Germline V lookup: CDR1 SGDLS, CDR2 YYNGEE. Deletions cut 0 bases from V and 4 bases from J, with 10 bases between. The CDR3 bases are TGTGCCAGCAGCGTAGGGCAGGGCTCCACTGAAGCTTTCTTT. This encodes CASSVGQGSTEAFF.

J is TRBJ1-6 and V is TRBV5-1; a weak D match, TRBD1 (6 bases). This CDR3 has 16 amino acids. V gave up 4 bases and J gave up 7 bases, with 18 bases separating them. CDR1 is SGHRS, CDR2 YFSETQ, per germline. Here the CDR3 reads CASSILQGMGNSPLHF. For the CDR3, the DNA is TGCGCCAGCAGCATATTACAGGGCATGGGGAATTCACCCCTCCACTTT.

This clone was detected a few times. V and J are TRBV11-2 and TRBJ1-6; D not certain. The germline V and J ends were trimmed by 0 bases and 10 bases, with 4 bases remaining between them. Germline CDR1 and CDR2: SGHAT and FQNNGV. The CDR3 consists of 12 residues. The CDR3 sequence is CASSLDISPLHF. The CDR3 DNA reads TGTGCCAGCAGCTTAGATATCTCACCCCTCCACTTT. The full variable domain, rest sourced from reference TRBV11-2 and TRBJ1-6, is EAGVAQSPRYKIIEKRQSVAFWCNPISGHATLYWYQQILGQGPKLLIQFQNNGVVDDSQLPKDRFSAERLKGVDSTLKIQPAKLEDSAVYLCASSLDISPLHFGNGTRLTVT.